Each of the 18 T cell receptor beta chains below was sequenced from the same sample in a study of naive and memory T cell subsets. Two oligonucleotides, mixed equimolar, formed the beta constant-region primer covering TRBC1 and TRBC2. Nested alpha and beta constant-region primers with the SP2 primer drove four PCR rounds on ligated cDNA. Using its own MiXCR run on the UMI-ligation and nested PCR reads, TCRdb lists one record per CDR3 protein. The data contain roughly 100,000 distinct CDR3 sequences, 11% of them seen just once; the ten biggest clones take up approximately 0.14%. Whole-study results and caveats: Naive repertoires, especially CD8, held a few larger clonotypes, possibly memory cells re-expressing CD45RA.

These receptors lack a known antigen. Material: naive CD4+ T cells from blood. Source of these receptors: a human donor in good health.

This clonotype appeared a single time. This chain uses TRBV6-2 or TRBV6-3 with TRBJ1-1, with D maybe TRBD1 (5 bases). Per germline, CDR1 MNHEY and CDR2 SVGEGT. V lost 2 bases and J lost 9, with 10 bases in between. The length of the CDR3 is 12 residues. The CDR3 loop is CASSYTGAKAFF. The CDR3 DNA reads as TGTGCCAGCAGTTACACCGGGGCGAAAGCTTTCTTT.

The rearrangement uses TRBV12-3 or TRBV12-4 and TRBJ1-5; 9 nucleotides line up with TRBD1. The V and J ends lost 3 bases and 4 bases, in that order; junction bases with no gene match: 4. The CDR3 consists of 15 residues. The CDR3 is CASSLRTGANQPQHF. The CDR3 DNA reads TGTGCCAGCAGTTTGCGGACAGGGGCGAATCAGCCCCAGCATTTT.

This clonotype has at least ten counts. This rearrangement joins TRBV20-1 to TRBJ1-2; 8 bases fit TRBD1. V dropped 6 bases and J dropped 6; count of bases not matched to a gene: 12. CDR1 DFQATT and CDR2 SNEGSKA come from the germline V gene (reference sequence). The CDR3 is 14 residues long. Here the CDR3 DNA reads TGCAGTGCACCAATTCACAGGGGGAATGATGGCTACACCTTC. It yields the protein CSAPIHRGNDGYTF.

The genes are TRBV10-3 and TRBJ1-6; 9 bases line up with TRBD1. J gave up 10 bases and V 7 bases, and 5 bases lay outside the gene matches. Germline V gene sequence: CDR1 ENHRY, CDR2 SYGVKD. The CDR3 extends over 13 amino acids. This chain's CDR3 is CAITGTGHSPLHF. The CDR3 DNA is TGTGCCATCACCGGGACAGGGCACTCACCCCTCCACTTT.

This clonotype was counted a few times. The chain joins TRBV5-4 to TRBJ2-6; 10 bases align to TRBD2. J gave up 4 bases and V 3 bases, and 10 bases lay outside the gene matches. The CDR3 sequence is 18 residues long. Per germline, CDR1 SGHNT and CDR2 YYREEE (reference sequence). For the CDR3, the DNA is TGTGCCAGCAGCTGGCCTAGCGGGAGTTCGGACGGGGCCAACGTCCTGACTTTC. As protein: CASSWPSGSSDGANVLTF.

The rearrangement links TRBV4-2 to TRBJ2-1, with 9 bases that match TRBD2. The germline CDR1 and CDR2 sequences are LGHNA and YNFKEQ. This CDR3 has 17 residues. Losses at the gene ends were 0 bases for V and 6 bases for J; bases not matched to a gene: 9. CDR3 nucleotide sequence: TGTGCCAGCAGCCAAGAAGGCGGCGGGAGGGCCGGCAATGAGCAGTTCTTC. This encodes CASSQEGGGRAGNEQFF.

V and J are TRBV19 and TRBJ1-5, with 9 bases lining up with TRBD1. The CDR3 loop spans 16 amino acids. With 4 bases clipped from V and 1 base from J, the junction kept 5 bases outside the gene matches. Germline loops: CDR1 LNHDA, CDR2 SQIVND (reference sequence). The CDR3 nucleotides are TGTGCCAGTAGTACCTCCGGGACAGGGAGCAATCAGCCCCAGCATTTT. Translation gives CASSTSGTGSNQPQHF.

There are a few counts of this clonotype. CDR3 loop: CASSLAPLAGARVDTQYF. The DNA of the CDR3 is TGTGCCAGCAGCTTAGCCCCTCTAGCGGGGGCGCGGGTTGATACGCAGTATTTT. This chain uses TRBV7-2 with TRBJ2-3, with TRBD2 matching over 10 bases. The V gene end was trimmed by 0 bases and the J gene end by 6 bases; junction bases not matched to a gene: 12. This CDR3 region has 18 residues. Looked up from germline, CDR1 is SGHTA and CDR2 is FQGNSA.

This clonotype has a handful of counts. CDR3 nucleotides: TGTGCCAGCTACAGGACAGGGGAAGGTCAGCCCCAGCATTTT. It specifies CASYRTGEGQPQHF. This chain links TRBV6-1 with TRBJ1-5, with 9 bases matching TRBD1. Germline V gene data show CDR1 as MNHNS and CDR2 as SASEGT. The CDR3 has 14 residues. Unmatched junction bases numbered 8, after V lost 8 bases and J lost 6 bases.

The table lists this clonotype with many counts. The chain carries TRBV12-3 or TRBV12-4 and TRBJ1-3, with unresolved D. The CDR3 is 13 residues long. V shed 7 bases and J shed 0 bases, with 7 bases lying between them. The CDR3 DNA follows: TGTGCCAGCACCTTTCGCTCTGGAAACACCATATATTTT. Translated, it gives CASTFRSGNTIYF.

This clonotype was seen a few times. The chain employs TRBV9 and TRBJ2-7, with 9 bases aligning to TRBD1. The CDR3 contains 14 residues. The trim removed 4 bases at V and 3 bases at J, leaving 5 bases unmatched. Germline loops: CDR1 SGDLS, CDR2 YYNGEE. This chain's CDR3 is CASSRDRAFYEQYF. The CDR3 DNA sequence: TGTGCCAGCAGCCGGGACAGGGCCTTCTACGAGCAGTACTTC.

J is TRBJ2-7 and V is TRBV19, with D perhaps TRBD1 (6 bases). Germline assignment: CDR1 LNHDA and CDR2 SQIVND (reference sequence). Deletions cut 6 bases from V and 6 bases from J, with 21 bases between. This CDR3 region has 15 residues. The CDR3 reads CASREQGSGTLEQYF. The CDR3 DNA reads as TGTGCCAGTAGGGAACAGGGTTCGGGTACCCTCGAGCAGTACTTC.

This chain links TRBV6-1 with TRBJ1-1, with 9 bases aligning to TRBD1. The CDR3 contains 14 residues. Germline trimming cut 7 bases from V and 3 bases from J; bases unmatched to any gene: 6. Germline V gives CDR1 MNHNS, CDR2 SASEGT. CDR3 nucleotide sequence: TGTGCCAGCACCAAAGGGACAGGGTACACTGAAGCTTTCTTT. Protein sequence: CASTKGTGYTEAFF.

This clonotype was observed a handful of times. The V call is TRBV19, the J call TRBJ2-1; D gene unclear. Trimming stripped 6 bases from V and 8 bases from J, with 17 bases between. Per germline, CDR1 LNHDA and CDR2 SQIVND (reference sequence). This CDR3 is 14 amino acids long. The CDR3 DNA reads as TGTGCCAGTAGATCCCCCGGGTCTTGGGATGAGCAGTTCTTC. Amino acids: CASRSPGSWDEQFF. Variable domain in full (rest from reference TRBV19 and TRBJ2-1): DGGITQSPKYLFRKEGQNVTLSCEQNLNHDAMYWYRQDPGQGLRLIYYSQIVNDFQKGDIAEGYSVSREKKESFPLTVTSAQKNPTAFYLCASRSPGSWDEQFFGPGTRLTVL.

This clonotype was seen a handful of times. J is TRBJ2-1 and V is TRBV7-9; 7 bases line up with TRBD2. Germline-derived CDR1 and CDR2 are SEHNR and FQNEAQ (reference sequence). J lost 5 bases, V lost 8 bases, and 12 bases had no gene match. This CDR3 contains 15 residues. For the CDR3, the DNA is TGTGCCAGCCGTATAGTTATAGCGGGTAACAATGAGCAGTTCTTC. Its protein is CASRIVIAGNNEQFF. The full variable domain, completed using reference TRBV7-9 and TRBJ2-1, is DTGVSQNPRHKITKRGQNVTFRCDPISEHNRLYWYRQTLGQGPEFLTYFQNEAQLEKSRLLSDRFSAERPKGSFSTLEIQRTEQGDSAMYLCASRIVIAGNNEQFFGPGTRLTVL.

This clonotype has only a few counts. The junction shows a germline mismatch at one end, possibly a read error. The rearrangement links TRBV18 to TRBJ1-2; TRBD1 matches 9 bases. CDR1 and CDR2 (germline): KGHSH, LQKENI. The CDR3 has 13 residues. The CDR3 coding sequence is TGTGCCAGCTCGCCACAGGGGGCGAATGGCTACACCTTC. This codes for CASSPQGANGYTF.

At least ten counts were recorded for this clonotype. The rearrangement uses TRBV12-3 or TRBV12-4 and TRBJ2-4, with a possible D match to TRBD1 (6 bases). The CDR3 contains 14 residues. With 7 bases removed from V and 3 bases from J, the gap between germline ends came to 13 bases. The CDR3 DNA reads TGTGCCAGCACCCTACAGGGTGGCAAAAACATTCAGTACTTC. Encoded protein: CASTLQGGKNIQYF.

This clonotype was detected many times. V gene TRBV7-2 combines with J gene TRBJ2-3; D gene unclear. V dropped 3 bases and J dropped 10 bases, with 8 bases sitting between them. From germline, CDR1 is SGHTA and CDR2 FQGNSA. The CDR3 is made up of 11 amino acids. The DNA for the CDR3 is TGTGCCAGCAGCTTCGGGCGTCCGCAGTATTTT. Translated: CASSFGRPQYF.